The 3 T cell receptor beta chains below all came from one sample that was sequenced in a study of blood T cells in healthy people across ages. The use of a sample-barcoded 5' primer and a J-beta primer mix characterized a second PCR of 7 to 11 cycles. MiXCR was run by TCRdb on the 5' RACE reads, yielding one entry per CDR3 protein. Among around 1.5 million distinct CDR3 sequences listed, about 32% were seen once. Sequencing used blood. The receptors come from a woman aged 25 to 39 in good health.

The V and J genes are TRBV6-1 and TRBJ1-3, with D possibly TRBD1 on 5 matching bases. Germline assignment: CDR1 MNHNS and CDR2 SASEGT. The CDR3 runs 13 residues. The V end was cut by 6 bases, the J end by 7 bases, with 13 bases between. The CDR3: CASRSGTRNTIYF. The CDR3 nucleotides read TGTGCCAGCAGATCCGGGACTCGGAACACCATATATTTT.

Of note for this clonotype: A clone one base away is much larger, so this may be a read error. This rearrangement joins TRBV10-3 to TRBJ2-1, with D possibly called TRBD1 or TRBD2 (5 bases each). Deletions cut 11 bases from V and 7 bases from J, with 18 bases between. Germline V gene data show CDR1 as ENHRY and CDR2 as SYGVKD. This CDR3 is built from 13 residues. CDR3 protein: CAVSLGTQNEQFF. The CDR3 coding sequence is TGTGCCGTAAGTCTGGGGACCCAAAATGAGCAGTTCTTC.

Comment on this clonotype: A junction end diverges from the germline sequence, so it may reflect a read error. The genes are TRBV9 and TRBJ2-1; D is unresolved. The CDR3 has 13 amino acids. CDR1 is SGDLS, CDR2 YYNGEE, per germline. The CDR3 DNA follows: TGTGCCAGCAGCGGCGCGAACTACAATGAGCGGTTCTTC. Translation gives CASSGANYNERFF.